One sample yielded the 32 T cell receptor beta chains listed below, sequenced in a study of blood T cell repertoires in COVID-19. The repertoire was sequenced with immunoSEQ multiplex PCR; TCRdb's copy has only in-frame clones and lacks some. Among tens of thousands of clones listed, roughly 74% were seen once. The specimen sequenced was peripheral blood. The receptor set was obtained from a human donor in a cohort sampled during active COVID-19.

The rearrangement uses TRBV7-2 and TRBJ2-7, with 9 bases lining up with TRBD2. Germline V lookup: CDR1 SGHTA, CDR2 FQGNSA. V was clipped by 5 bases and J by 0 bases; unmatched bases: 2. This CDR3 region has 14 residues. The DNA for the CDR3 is TGTGCCAGCAGCCGTAGCGGGAGCTCCTACGAGCAGTACTTC. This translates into CASSRSGSSYEQYF. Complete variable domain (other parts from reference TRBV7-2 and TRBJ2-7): GAGVSQSPSNKVTEKGKDVELRCDPISGHTALYWYRQSLGQGLEFLIYFQGNSAPDKSGLPSDRFSAERTGGSVSTLTIQRTQQEDSAVYLCASSRSGSSYEQYFGPGTRLTVT.

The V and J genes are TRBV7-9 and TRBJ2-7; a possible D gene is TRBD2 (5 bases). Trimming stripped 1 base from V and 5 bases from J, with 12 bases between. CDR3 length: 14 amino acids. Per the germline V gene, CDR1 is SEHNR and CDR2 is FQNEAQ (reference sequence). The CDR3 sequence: CASSLDPRGDEQYF. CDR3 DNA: TGTGCCAGCAGCTTAGATCCACGGGGTGACGAGCAGTACTTC.

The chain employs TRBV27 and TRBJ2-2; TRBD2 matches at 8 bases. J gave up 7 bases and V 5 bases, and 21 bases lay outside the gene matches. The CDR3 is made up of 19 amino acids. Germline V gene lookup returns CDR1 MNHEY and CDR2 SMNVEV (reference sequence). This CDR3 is CASSPGLAQDRGLIGELFF. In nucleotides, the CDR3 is TGTGCCAGCAGTCCAGGACTAGCTCAGGACCGGGGTCTTATCGGGGAGCTGTTTTTT.

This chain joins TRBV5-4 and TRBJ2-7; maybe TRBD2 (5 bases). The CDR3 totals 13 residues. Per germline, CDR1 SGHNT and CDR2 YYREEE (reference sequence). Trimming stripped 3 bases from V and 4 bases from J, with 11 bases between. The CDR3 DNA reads TGTGCCAGCAGCTCCGGGATTGGGTACGAGCAGTACTTC. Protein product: CASSSGIGYEQYF.

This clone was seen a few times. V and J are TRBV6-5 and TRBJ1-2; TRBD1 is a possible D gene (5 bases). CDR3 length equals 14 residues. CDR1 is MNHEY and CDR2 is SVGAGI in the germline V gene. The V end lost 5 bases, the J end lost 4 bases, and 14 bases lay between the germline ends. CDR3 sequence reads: CASSTQGGAYGYTF. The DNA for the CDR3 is TGTGCCAGCAGTACCCAGGGAGGGGCCTATGGCTACACCTTC.

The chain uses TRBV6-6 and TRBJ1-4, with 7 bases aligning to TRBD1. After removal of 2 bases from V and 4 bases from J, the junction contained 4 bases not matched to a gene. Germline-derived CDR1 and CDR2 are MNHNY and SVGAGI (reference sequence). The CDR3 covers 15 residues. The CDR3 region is CASSYRGQDNEKLFF. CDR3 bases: TGTGCCAGCAGTTACCGTGGACAGGATAATGAAAAACTGTTTTTT.

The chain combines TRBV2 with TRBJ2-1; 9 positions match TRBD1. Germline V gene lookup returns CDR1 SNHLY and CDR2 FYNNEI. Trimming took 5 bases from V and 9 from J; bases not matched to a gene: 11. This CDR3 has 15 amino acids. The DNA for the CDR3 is TGTGCCAGCAGTCGGGACAGGGTTACACAGGGTGAGCAGTTCTTC. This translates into CASSRDRVTQGEQFF.

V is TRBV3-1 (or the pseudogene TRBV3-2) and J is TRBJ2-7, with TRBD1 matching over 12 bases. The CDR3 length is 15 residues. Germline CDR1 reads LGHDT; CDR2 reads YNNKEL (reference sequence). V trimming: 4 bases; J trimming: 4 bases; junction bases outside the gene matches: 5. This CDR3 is CASSRKGQGAYEQYF. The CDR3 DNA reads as TGTGCCAGCAGCCGGAAGGGACAGGGGGCTTACGAGCAGTACTTC.

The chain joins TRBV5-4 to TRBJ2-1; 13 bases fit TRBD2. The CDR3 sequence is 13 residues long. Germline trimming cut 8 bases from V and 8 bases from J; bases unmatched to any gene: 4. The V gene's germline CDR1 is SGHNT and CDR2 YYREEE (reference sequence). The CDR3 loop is CASRLAGGYEQFF. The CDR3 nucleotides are TGTGCCAGTAGACTAGCGGGAGGCTATGAGCAGTTCTTC.

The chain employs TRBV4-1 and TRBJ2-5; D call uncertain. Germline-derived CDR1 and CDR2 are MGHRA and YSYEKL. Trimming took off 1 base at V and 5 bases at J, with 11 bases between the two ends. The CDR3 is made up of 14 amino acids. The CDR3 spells CASSQGSGWETQYF. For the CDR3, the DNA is TGCGCCAGCAGCCAAGGCTCCGGGTGGGAGACCCAGTACTTC.

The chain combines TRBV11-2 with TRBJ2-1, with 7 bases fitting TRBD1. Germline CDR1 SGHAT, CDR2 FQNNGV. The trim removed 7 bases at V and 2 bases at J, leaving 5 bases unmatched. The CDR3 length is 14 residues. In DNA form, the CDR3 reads TGTGCCAGCAACCCGGGACAGACCTACAATGAGCAGTTCTTC. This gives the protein CASNPGQTYNEQFF.

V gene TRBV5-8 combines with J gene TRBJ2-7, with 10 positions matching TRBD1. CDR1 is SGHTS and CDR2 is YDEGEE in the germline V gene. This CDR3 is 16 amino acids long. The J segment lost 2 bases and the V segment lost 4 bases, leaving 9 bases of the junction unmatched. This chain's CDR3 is CASSIFIGTGAYEQYF. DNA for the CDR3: TGTGCCAGCAGCATTTTCATCGGGACAGGGGCCTACGAGCAGTACTTC.

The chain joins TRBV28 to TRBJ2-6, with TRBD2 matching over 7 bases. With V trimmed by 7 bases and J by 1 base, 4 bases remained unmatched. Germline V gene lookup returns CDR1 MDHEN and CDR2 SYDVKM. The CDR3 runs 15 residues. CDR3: CASIGGESGANVLTF. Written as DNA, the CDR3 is TGTGCCAGCATTGGGGGGGAATCTGGGGCCAACGTCCTGACTTTC. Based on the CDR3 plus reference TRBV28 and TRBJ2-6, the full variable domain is DVKVTQSSRYLVKRTGEKVFLECVQDMDHENMFWYRQDPGLGLRLIYFSYDVKMKEKGDIPEGYSVSREKKERFSLILESASTNQTSMYLCASIGGESGANVLTFGAGSRLTVL.

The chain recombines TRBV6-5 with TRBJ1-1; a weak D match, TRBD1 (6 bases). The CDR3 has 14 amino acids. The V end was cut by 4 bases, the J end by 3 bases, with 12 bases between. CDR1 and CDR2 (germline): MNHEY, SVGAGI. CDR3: CASSSQAGDTEAFF. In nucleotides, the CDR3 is TGTGCCAGCAGTTCCCAGGCAGGGGACACTGAAGCTTTCTTT.

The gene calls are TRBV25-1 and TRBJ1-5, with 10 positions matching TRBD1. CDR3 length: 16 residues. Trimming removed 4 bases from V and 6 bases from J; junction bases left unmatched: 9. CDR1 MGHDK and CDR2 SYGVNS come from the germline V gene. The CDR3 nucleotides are TGTGCCAGCAGTGTCGGGACAGGGGCCGTCGGTCAGCCCCAGCATTTT. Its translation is CASSVGTGAVGQPQHF.

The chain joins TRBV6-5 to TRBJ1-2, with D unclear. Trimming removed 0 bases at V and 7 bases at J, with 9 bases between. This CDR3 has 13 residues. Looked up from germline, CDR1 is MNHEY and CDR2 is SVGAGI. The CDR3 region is CASSYSTARGYTF. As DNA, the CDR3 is TGTGCCAGCAGTTACTCAACAGCCCGTGGCTACACCTTC.

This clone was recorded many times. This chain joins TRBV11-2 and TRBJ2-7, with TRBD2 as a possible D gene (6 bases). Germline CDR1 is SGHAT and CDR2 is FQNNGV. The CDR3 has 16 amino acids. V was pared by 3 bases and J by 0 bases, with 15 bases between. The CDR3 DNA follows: TGTGCCAGCAGCTTTACTAGCTTCCTGAGCTCCTACGAGCAGTACTTC. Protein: CASSFTSFLSSYEQYF. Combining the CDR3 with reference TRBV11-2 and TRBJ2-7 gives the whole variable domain EAGVAQSPRYKIIEKRQSVAFWCNPISGHATLYWYQQILGQGPKLLIQFQNNGVVDDSQLPKDRFSAERLKGVDSTLKIQPAKLEDSAVYLCASSFTSFLSSYEQYFGPGTRLTVT.

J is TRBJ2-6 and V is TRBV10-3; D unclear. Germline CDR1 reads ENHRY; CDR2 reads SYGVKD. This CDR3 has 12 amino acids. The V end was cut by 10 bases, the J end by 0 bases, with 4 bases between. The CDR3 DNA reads TGTGCCACTTACTCTGGGGCCAACGTCCTGACTTTC. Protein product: CATYSGANVLTF.

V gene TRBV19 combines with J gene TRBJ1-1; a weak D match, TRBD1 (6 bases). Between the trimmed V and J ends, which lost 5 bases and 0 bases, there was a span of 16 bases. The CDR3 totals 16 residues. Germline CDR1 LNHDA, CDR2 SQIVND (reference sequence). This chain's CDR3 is CASSPPGTTMNTEAFF. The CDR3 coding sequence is TGTGCCAGTAGTCCTCCCGGGACAACAATGAACACTGAAGCTTTCTTT.

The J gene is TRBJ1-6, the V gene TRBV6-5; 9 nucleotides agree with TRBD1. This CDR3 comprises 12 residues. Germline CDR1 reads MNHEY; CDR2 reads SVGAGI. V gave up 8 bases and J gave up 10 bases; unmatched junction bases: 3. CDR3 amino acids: CASRDRVSPLHF. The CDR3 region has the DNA TGTGCCAGCCGGGACAGGGTGTCACCCCTCCACTTT.

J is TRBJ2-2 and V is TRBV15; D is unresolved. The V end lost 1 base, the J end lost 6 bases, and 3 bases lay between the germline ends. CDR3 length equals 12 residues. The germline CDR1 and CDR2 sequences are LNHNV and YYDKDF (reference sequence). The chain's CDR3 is CATSRAAGELFF. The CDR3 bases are TGTGCCACCAGCAGAGCGGCCGGGGAGCTGTTTTTT.

This CDR3 reads CASKARTGVGEKLFF. The DNA of the CDR3 is TGTGCCAGCAAAGCGCGGACAGGGGTGGGAGAAAAACTGTTTTTT. V is TRBV7-2 and J is TRBJ1-4, with 9 bases that match TRBD1. The CDR3 consists of 15 residues. Germline CDR1 and CDR2: SGHTA and FQGNSA. With 7 bases clipped from V and 8 bases from J, the junction kept 11 bases outside the gene matches. Full variable domain (rest looked up from reference TRBV7-2 and TRBJ1-4): GAGVSQSPSNKVTEKGKDVELRCDPISGHTALYWYRQSLGQGLEFLIYFQGNSAPDKSGLPSDRFSAERTGGSVSTLTIQRTQQEDSAVYLCASKARTGVGEKLFFGSGTQLSVL.

This CDR3 reads CAISPPGEETQYF. The CDR3 DNA reads TGTGCCATCAGTCCCCCAGGGGAAGAGACCCAGTACTTC. The chain has TRBV10-3 and TRBJ2-5; D might be TRBD1 (6 bases). Trimming removed 5 bases from V and 3 bases from J, with 10 bases in between. From germline, CDR1 is ENHRY and CDR2 SYGVKD. The CDR3 is 13 amino acids.

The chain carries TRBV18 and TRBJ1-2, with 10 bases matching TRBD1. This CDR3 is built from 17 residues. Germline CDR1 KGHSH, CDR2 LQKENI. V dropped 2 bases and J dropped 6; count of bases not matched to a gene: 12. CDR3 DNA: TGTGCCAGCTCACCAACTAGACAGGGGGCGATTAATGATGGCTACACCTTC. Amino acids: CASSPTRQGAINDGYTF.

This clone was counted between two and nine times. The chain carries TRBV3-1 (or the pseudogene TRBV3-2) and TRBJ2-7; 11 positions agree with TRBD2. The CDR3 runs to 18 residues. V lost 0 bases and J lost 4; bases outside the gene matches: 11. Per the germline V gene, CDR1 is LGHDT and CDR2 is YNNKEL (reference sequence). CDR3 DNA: TGTGCCAGCAGCCAAGATACTAGCGGGAGTAAGGGCCGGTACGAGCAGTACTTC. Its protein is CASSQDTSGSKGRYEQYF.

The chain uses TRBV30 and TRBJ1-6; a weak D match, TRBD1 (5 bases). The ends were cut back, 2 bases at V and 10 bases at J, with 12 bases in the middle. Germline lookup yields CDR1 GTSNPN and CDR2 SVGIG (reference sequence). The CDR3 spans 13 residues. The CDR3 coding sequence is TGTGCCTGGAGTTCGGGGGTAGACTCACCCCTCCACTTT. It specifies CAWSSGVDSPLHF.

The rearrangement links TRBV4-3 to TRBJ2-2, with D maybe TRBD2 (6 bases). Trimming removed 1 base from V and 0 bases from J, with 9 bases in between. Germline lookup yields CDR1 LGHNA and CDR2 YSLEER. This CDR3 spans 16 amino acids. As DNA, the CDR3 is TGCGCCAGCAGCCAAGGTAGCGGCCCGAACACCGGGGAGCTGTTTTTT. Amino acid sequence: CASSQGSGPNTGELFF.

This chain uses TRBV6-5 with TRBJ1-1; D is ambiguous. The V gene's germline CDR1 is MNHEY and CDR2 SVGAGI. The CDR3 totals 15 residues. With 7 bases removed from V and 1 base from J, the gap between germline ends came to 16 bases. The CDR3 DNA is TGTGCCAGCAAAAGGGAGGCAGCCGGGAACACTGAAGCTTTCTTT. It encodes CASKREAAGNTEAFF.

The CDR3 sequence is CASSEGDVRLYEQYF. The CDR3 coding sequence is TGTGCCAGTAGCGAGGGGGACGTTAGGCTCTACGAGCAGTACTTC. The chain carries TRBV19 and TRBJ2-7; TRBD1 is a possible D gene (6 bases). This CDR3 comprises 15 residues. CDR1 is LNHDA and CDR2 is SQIVND in the germline V gene (reference sequence). V lost 6 bases, J lost 3 bases, and 18 bases lay in between.

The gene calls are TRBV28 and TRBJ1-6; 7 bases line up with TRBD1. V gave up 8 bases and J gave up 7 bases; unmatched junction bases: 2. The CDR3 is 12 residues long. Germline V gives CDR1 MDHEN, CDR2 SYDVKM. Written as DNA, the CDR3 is TGTGCCAGCCAGGGGGGAAATTCACCCCTCCACTTT. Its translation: CASQGGNSPLHF.

The chain's CDR3 is CASSLVLGYEQYF. The CDR3 DNA sequence: TGTGCCAGCAGCTTAGTCCTAGGTTACGAGCAGTACTTC. The rearrangement joins TRBV7-2 to TRBJ2-7; D gene ambiguous. CDR3 length equals 13 residues. Trimming shortened V by 1 base and J by 4 bases, and 8 bases separated the two germline ends. The V gene's germline CDR1 is SGHTA and CDR2 FQGNSA.

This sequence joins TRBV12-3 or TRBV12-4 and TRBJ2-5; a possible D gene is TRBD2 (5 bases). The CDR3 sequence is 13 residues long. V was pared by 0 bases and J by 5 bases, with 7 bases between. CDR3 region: CASSLARGETQYF. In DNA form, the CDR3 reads TGTGCCAGCAGTTTAGCCCGCGGGGAGACCCAGTACTTC.